This is a list of T cell receptor beta chains from one sample in a study of regulatory T cells in long-lasting Graves disease. One entry per CDR3 protein results from TCRdb running MiXCR on the multiplex PCR reads. The repertoire includes 360,000 or so distinct CDR3 sequences, around 23% of them detected once, and roughly a quarter sits in the top ten. Source: peripheral blood mononuclear cells (PBMCs), taken when the disease was refractory, from a patient treated with antithyroid drugs. The source is a woman aged 40-49 years with Graves disease. Both conserved end residues are part of each CDR3. A D gene is named only where the DNA matches it firmly. Rows may omit the clone size; those that give it use once, few, many or a size class.

V: TRBV29-1; D: TRBD2; size: NA; length: 14; J: TRBJ2-7; DNA: TGCAGCGTCCGACTTGGACTAGCGGGCTACGAGCAGTACTTC; CDR3: CSVRLGLAGYEQYF
V: TRBV5-6; D: TRBD1; size: NA; length: 15; J: TRBJ1-5; DNA: TGTGCCAGCAGCTGGGGGACAGCCTATAATCAGCCCCAGCATTTT; CDR3: CASSWGTAYNQPQHF
V: TRBV7-3; D: TRBD2; size: many; length: 17; J: TRBJ2-2; DNA: TGTGCCAGCAGCTCGAGGGGACTAGCGGGTGACACCGGGGAGCTGTTTTTT; CDR3: CASSSRGLAGDTGELFF
V: TRBV6-5; D: NA; size: many; length: 16; J: TRBJ1-1; DNA: TGTGCCAGCAGTTTAAGGGGAACAGCAGGAAACACTGAAGCTTTCTTT; CDR3: CASSLRGTAGNTEAFF
V: TRBV2; D: TRBD2; size: NA; length: 16; J: TRBJ2-3; DNA: TGTGCCAGCACAAGCGGGAGGGCCCCCAGCACAGATACGCAGTATTTT; CDR3: CASTSGRAPSTDTQYF
V: TRBV30; D: NA; size: NA; length: 12; J: TRBJ1-1; DNA: TGTGCCTGGAAATGGGGGAACACTGAAGCTTTCTTT; CDR3: CAWKWGNTEAFF
V: TRBV20-1; D: NA; size: NA; length: 15; J: TRBJ2-5; DNA: TGCAGTGCTAGAGATCGTATAACGACCCAAGAGACCCAGTACTTC; CDR3: CSARDRITTQETQYF
V: TRBV7-2; D: NA; size: NA; length: 14; J: TRBJ1-1; DNA: TGTGCCAGCAGCTTACCGGCCCTGAACACTGAAGCTTTCTTT; CDR3: CASSLPALNTEAFF
V: TRBV10-3; D: NA; size: NA; length: 12; J: TRBJ1-4; DNA: TGTGCCATCAGTGAGTCGGAAGGGAAACTGTTTTTT; CDR3: CAISESEGKLFF
V: TRBV28; D: NA; size: NA; length: 11; J: TRBJ2-7; DNA: TGTGCCAGCGGTTTATTGACCGAGCAGTACTTC; CDR3: CASGLLTEQYF
V: TRBV7-2; D: NA; size: NA; length: 13; J: TRBJ2-3; DNA: TGTGCCAGCACCCCAGGGAGCTCAGATACGCAGTATTTT; CDR3: CASTPGSSDTQYF
V: TRBV15; D: TRBD2; size: few; length: 16; J: TRBJ2-7; DNA: TGTGCCACCAGCAGAGATCTTCTAGCGGGAACCTACGAGCAGTACTTC; CDR3: CATSRDLLAGTYEQYF
V: TRBV28; D: TRBD1; size: many; length: 14; J: TRBJ2-7; DNA: TGTGCCAGCAGCTTATCTGGACAGGGCTACGAGCAGTACTTC; CDR3: CASSLSGQGYEQYF
V: TRBV24-1; D: NA; size: NA; length: 14; J: TRBJ2-2; DNA: TGTGCCACCAGTGACAGGATGAACACCGGGGAGCTGTCTTTT; CDR3: CATSDRMNTGELSF
V: TRBV28; D: TRBD2; size: NA; length: 15; J: TRBJ2-5; DNA: TGTGCCAGCAGTTCACCGTTAGCGGGACGAGAGACCCAGTACTTC; CDR3: CASSSPLAGRETQYF
V: TRBV14; D: NA; size: NA; length: 18; J: TRBJ2-7; DNA: TGTGCCAGCAGCCAAAAAAACCTCCTTACTAGTTGGCCCTACGAGCAGTACTTC; CDR3: CASSQKNLLTSWPYEQYF
V: TRBV9; D: NA; size: few; length: 18; J: TRBJ2-2; DNA: TGTGCCAGCAGCGTTACCCTATCTGGCGGGAAAGGGCCCGGGGAGCTGTTTTTT; CDR3: CASSVTLSGGKGPGELFF
V: TRBV7-9; D: NA; size: few; length: 13; J: TRBJ2-5; DNA: TGTGCCAGCAGCCATGGAGGGAGTGAGACCCAGTACTTC; CDR3: CASSHGGSETQYF
V: TRBV20-1; D: NA; size: many; length: 12; J: TRBJ1-6; DNA: TGCAGTGCTAGGGCCTATAATTCACCCCTCCACTTT; CDR3: CSARAYNSPLHF
V: TRBV20-1; D: TRBD2; size: few; length: 19; J: TRBJ2-7; DNA: TGCAGTGCTAGATTCCCCGGGACTAGCGGGAGGGCCGGCCCCTACGAGCAGTACTTC; CDR3: CSARFPGTSGRAGPYEQYF
V: TRBV7-3; D: NA; size: NA; length: 16; J: TRBJ2-3; DNA: TGTGCCAGCAGCTCCATGCCCCCCTCCATCACAGATACGCAGTATTTT; CDR3: CASSSMPPSITDTQYF
V: TRBV5-6; D: NA; size: few; length: 15; J: TRBJ1-5; DNA: TGTGCCAGCAGCTTGAAGGGGATGAGCAATCAGCCCCAGCATTTT; CDR3: CASSLKGMSNQPQHF